These 5 T cell receptor beta chains came from one sample sequenced in a study of shared clonotypes between healthy human individuals (TCRdb year 2020). Libraries were constructed by the immunoSEQ multiplex PCR assay. Not all clones reach the TCRdb copy of this immuneACCESS table, which keeps in-frame sequences only. Checked studies attribute under half of the gap to unresolved V genes and leave the rest unexplained. A total of approximately 1.9 million clones appear in this sample, just under 95% of them only once. Of the sample, 1.5% to 2% is held by the ten largest clones. For the CD8 naive samples, CD45RO-negative cells were positively selected for CCR7, yielding a CD45RA+CCR7+ population from which TemRA cells were excluded. The specimen sequenced was naive CD8+ T cells from PBMCs. In light of the paper, this sample's cell subset or site label describes: CD45RA+CCR7+. The receptors were sampled from a man aged 18 to 30 in good health. Some clones in this sample may be carry-over from other donors' samples.

The table lists this clone with a count of one. This CDR3 reads CASPAGRAYNEQFF. The CDR3, as DNA: TGTGCCAGTCCTGCAGGGAGGGCCTACAATGAGCAGTTCTTC. The rearrangement uses TRBV2 and TRBJ2-1; 7 bases fit TRBD2. V trimming: 9 bases; J trimming: 2 bases; junction bases outside the gene matches: 7. In germline, CDR1 is SNHLY, CDR2 FYNNEI. This CDR3 has 14 amino acids.

This chain links TRBV19 with TRBJ2-1, with 9 bases fitting TRBD1. The CDR3 covers 15 residues. Germline V gives CDR1 LNHDA, CDR2 SQIVND (reference sequence). Trimming took 5 bases from V and 8 from J; bases not matched to a gene: 10. The CDR3, as DNA: TGTGCCAGTAGTCTCCGAGGGACAGGGAGGGATGAGCAGTTCTTC. Translated, it gives CASSLRGTGRDEQFF.

V is TRBV16 and J is TRBJ2-1; TRBD2 matches 8 bases. J gave up 8 bases and V 3 bases, and 12 bases lay outside the gene matches. CDR1 KGHSY and CDR2 FQNENV come from the germline V gene. This CDR3 has 16 residues. The CDR3 protein is CASSHTGTSTPHEQFF. The CDR3 DNA reads TGTGCCAGCAGCCATACCGGGACTAGTACCCCCCATGAGCAGTTCTTC. Variable domain in full (rest from reference TRBV16 and TRBJ2-1): GEEVAQTPKHLVRGEGQKAKLYCAPIKGHSYVFWYQQVLKNEFKFLISFQNENVFDETGMPKERFSAKCLPNSPCSLEIQATKLEDSAVYFCASSHTGTSTPHEQFFGPGTRLTVL.

The chain uses TRBV5-1 and TRBJ2-1; D is perhaps TRBD1 (5 bases). Per the germline V gene, CDR1 is SGHRS and CDR2 is YFSETQ. Deletions cut 9 bases from V and 7 bases from J, with 17 bases between. There are 13 residues in the CDR3. CDR3 amino acids: CATGNQGANEQFF. In DNA, the CDR3 is TGCGCCACCGGAAATCAAGGGGCGAATGAGCAGTTCTTC.

The chain has TRBV28 and TRBJ1-5; 7 positions agree with TRBD1. The CDR3 sequence is 13 residues long. The germline V gene encodes CDR1 MDHEN and CDR2 SYDVKM. The V and J ends lost 6 bases and 7 bases, in that order; junction bases with no gene match: 6. The DNA of the CDR3 is TGTGCCAGCAGGAACAGGGGTTGGCAGCCCCAGCATTTT. Translated: CASRNRGWQPQHF. The full variable domain, rest sourced from reference TRBV28 and TRBJ1-5, is DVKVTQSSRYLVKRTGEKVFLECVQDMDHENMFWYRQDPGLGLRLIYFSYDVKMKEKGDIPEGYSVSREKKERFSLILESASTNQTSMYLCASRNRGWQPQHFGDGTRLSIL.